This TCR beta chain was identified during a study of technical replicates of blood from a handful of donors (dated by TCRdb to about 2017). Libraries were prepared through the immunoSEQ multiplex PCR assay. Held by TCRdb, this immuneACCESS table contains in-frame sequences only and omits some clones. Under half of the omission traces to an unresolved V gene where checked; the cause of the rest is unknown. A total of more than 65,000 clones appear in this sample, 80% to 95% of them only once. 0.41% of the sample belongs to the ten largest clones. Germline trimming: 5 bases from V, 3 bases from J; junction bases outside gene matches: 15. The germline V gene (reference sequence) specifies SEHNR as CDR1 and FQNEAQ as CDR2. Its CDR3 holds 17 amino acids, cysteine through phenylalanine. Here the CDR3 DNA is all that survives: 51 bases in frame from base 1. A remark on this clone: The antigen this receptor binds is unknown. No base qualities exist here, and no much larger clone lies one base off it.

The TCR originated in a human donor in good health. The sequence links TRBV7-9 to TRBJ2-7, with 8 central nucleotides matching TRBD1. The specimen was T cells isolated from PBMCs. The DNA sequence follows: TGTGCCAGCAGCCCACGGGCCGGGACAGGAATAAACTACGAGCAGTACTTC. It codes for CASSPRAGTGINYEQYF.